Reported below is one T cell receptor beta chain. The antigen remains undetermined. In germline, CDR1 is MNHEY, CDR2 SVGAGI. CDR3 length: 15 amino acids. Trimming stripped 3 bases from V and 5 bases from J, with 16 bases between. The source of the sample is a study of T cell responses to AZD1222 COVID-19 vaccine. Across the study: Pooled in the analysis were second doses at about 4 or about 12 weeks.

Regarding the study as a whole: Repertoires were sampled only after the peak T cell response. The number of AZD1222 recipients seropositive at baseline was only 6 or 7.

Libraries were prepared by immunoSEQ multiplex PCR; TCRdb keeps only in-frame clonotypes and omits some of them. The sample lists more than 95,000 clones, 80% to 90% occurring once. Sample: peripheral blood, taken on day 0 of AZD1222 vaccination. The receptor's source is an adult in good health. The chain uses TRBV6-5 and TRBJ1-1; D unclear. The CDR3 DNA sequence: TGTGCCAGCAGTTATCTGACACCCCTGGGGACTGAAGCTTTCTTT. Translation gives CASSYLTPLGTEAFF.